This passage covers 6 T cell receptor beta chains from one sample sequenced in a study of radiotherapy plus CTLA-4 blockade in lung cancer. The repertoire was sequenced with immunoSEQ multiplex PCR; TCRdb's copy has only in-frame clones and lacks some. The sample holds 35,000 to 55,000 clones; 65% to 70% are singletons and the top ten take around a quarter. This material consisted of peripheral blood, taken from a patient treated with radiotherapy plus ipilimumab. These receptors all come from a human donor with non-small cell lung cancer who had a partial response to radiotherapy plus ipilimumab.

CDR3 in amino acids: CASSGTRGVIDTEAFF. The CDR3 DNA is TGTGCCAGCAGCGGTACCAGGGGTGTGATTGACACTGAAGCTTTCTTT. This chain joins TRBV5-4 and TRBJ1-1, with D possibly TRBD1 on 6 matching bases. Trimming removed 4 bases from V and 3 bases from J, with 19 bases in between. CDR1 SGHNT and CDR2 YYREEE come from the germline V gene (reference sequence). The CDR3 loop spans 16 amino acids.

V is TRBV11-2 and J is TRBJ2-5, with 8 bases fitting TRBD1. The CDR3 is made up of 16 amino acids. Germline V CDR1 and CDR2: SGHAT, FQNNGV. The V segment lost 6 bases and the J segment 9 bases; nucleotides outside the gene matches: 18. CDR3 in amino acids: CASSSVGTGILGSQYF. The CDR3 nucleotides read TGTGCCAGCAGTTCGGTAGGGACAGGTATTCTGGGGTCCCAGTACTTC.

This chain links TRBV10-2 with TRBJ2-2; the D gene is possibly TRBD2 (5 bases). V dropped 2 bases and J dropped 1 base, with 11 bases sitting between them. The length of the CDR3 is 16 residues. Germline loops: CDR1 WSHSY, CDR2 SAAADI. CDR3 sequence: CASSEISALNTGELFF. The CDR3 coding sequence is TGCGCCAGCAGTGAGATTAGCGCTTTGAACACCGGGGAGCTGTTTTTT.

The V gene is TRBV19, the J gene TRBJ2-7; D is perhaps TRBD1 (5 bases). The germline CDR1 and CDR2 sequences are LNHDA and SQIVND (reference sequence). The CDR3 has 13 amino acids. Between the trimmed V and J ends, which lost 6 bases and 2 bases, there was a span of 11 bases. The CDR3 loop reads CASSSTAAYEQYF. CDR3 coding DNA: TGTGCCAGTAGCTCGACAGCCGCCTACGAGCAGTACTTC.

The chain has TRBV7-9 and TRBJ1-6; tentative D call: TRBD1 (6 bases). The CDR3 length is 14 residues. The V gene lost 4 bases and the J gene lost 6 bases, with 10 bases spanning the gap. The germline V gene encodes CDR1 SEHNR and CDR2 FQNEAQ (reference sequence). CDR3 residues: CASSSGTPNSPLHF. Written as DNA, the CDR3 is TGTGCCAGCAGCTCTGGGACACCTAATTCACCCCTCCACTTT. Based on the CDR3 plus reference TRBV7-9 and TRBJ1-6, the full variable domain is DTGVSQNPRHKITKRGQNVTFRCDPISEHNRLYWYRQTLGQGPEFLTYFQNEAQLEKSRLLSDRFSAERPKGSFSTLEIQRTEQGDSAMYLCASSSGTPNSPLHFGNGTRLTVT.

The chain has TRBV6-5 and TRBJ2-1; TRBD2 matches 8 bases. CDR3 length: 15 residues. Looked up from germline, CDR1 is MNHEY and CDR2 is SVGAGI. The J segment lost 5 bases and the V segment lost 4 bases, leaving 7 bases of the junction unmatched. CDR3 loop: CASSFGLAHDNEQFF. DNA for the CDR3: TGTGCCAGCAGTTTCGGACTAGCCCATGACAATGAGCAGTTCTTC.